The 32 T cell receptor beta chains below were found in one sample sequenced in a study of T-cell reconstitution after alpha-beta-depleted transplantation in children. Unique molecular identifiers were incorporated during preparation of the TCRbeta library. One entry per CDR3 protein results from TCRdb running MiXCR on the PCR reads. The sample records roughly 670,000 distinct CDR3 sequences, around 12% being singletons. The sample consisted of PBMCs, taken before TCRalphabeta/CD19-depleted stem cell transplant. The receptor set was obtained from a girl aged 2-10 years with congenital amegakaryocytic thrombocytopenia, due to receive a stem cell transplant.

This clonotype was picked up many times. The rearrangement joins TRBV12-3 or TRBV12-4 to TRBJ1-6, with D uncertain. The length of the CDR3 is 14 residues. V was cut by 1 base and J by 9 bases, with 10 bases left in between. For the CDR3, the DNA is TGTGCCAGCAGTTTAGGCGTCGGGTTTTCACCCCTCCACTTT. As protein: CASSLGVGFSPLHF.

The V call is TRBV20-1, the J call TRBJ1-5; D remains ambiguous. Trimming removed 2 bases from V and 0 bases from J, with 14 bases in between. This CDR3 contains 16 residues. Germline CDR1 is DFQATT and CDR2 is SNEGSKA (reference sequence). CDR3 protein: CSARPLSGVSNQPQHF. In DNA, the CDR3 is TGCAGTGCTAGACCCCTTTCTGGTGTTAGCAATCAGCCCCAGCATTTT.

This clonotype was detected ten times or more. The chain uses TRBV7-2 and TRBJ2-7, with unresolved D. This CDR3 contains 11 residues. Germline V gives CDR1 SGHTA, CDR2 FQGNSA. Trimming cost V 2 bases and J 6 bases, with 5 bases left between them. The CDR3 reads CASSLSTEQYF. In DNA, the CDR3 is TGTGCCAGCAGCTTATCTACCGAGCAGTACTTC.

This clonotype was counted only a few times. The chain is built from TRBV30 and TRBJ2-2; D gene uncertain. Germline-derived CDR1 and CDR2 are GTSNPN and SVGIG (reference sequence). The CDR3 is 12 amino acids. The ends were cut back, 3 bases at V and 4 bases at J, with 6 bases in the middle. CDR3 residues: CAWSLVTGELFF. CDR3 nucleotides: TGTGCCTGGAGCCTAGTCACCGGGGAGCTGTTTTTT.

This clonotype has at least ten counts. The chain employs TRBV28 and TRBJ2-1, with TRBD2 identical over 9 bases. CDR1 MDHEN and CDR2 SYDVKM come from the germline V gene. The CDR3 contains 14 residues. Trimming cost V 11 bases and J 8 bases; bases outside gene matches: 13. CDR3 sequence reads: CALLPSGNGDEQFF. CDR3 nucleotide sequence: TGTGCCCTCCTTCCTAGCGGGAACGGAGATGAGCAGTTCTTC.

Many counts were recorded for this clonotype. V is TRBV7-6 and J is TRBJ2-3; no firm D call. The CDR3 is 13 residues long. The V gene lost 3 bases and the J gene lost 6 bases, with 10 bases spanning the gap. The germline V gene has CDR1 SGHVS and CDR2 FNYEAQ. For the CDR3, the DNA is TGTGCCAGCAGCTTTCCGCCATCTGATACGCAGTATTTT. Translating it yields CASSFPPSDTQYF.

This clonotype was observed at least ten times. This chain links TRBV5-1 with TRBJ2-7; D is undetermined. Germline V gives CDR1 SGHRS, CDR2 YFSETQ. Trimming removed 1 base at V and 9 bases at J, with 20 bases between. The CDR3 is 15 residues long. The CDR3 is CASSLSVSHDLLQYF. DNA of the CDR3: TGCGCCAGCAGCTTGTCGGTCAGCCACGATCTCCTGCAGTACTTC.

This clonotype was counted ten times or more. J is TRBJ2-7 and V is TRBV5-5; no definite D call. The CDR3 loop spans 18 amino acids. Germline lookup yields CDR1 SGHKS and CDR2 YYEKEE (reference sequence). The V and J ends lost 0 bases and 4 bases respectively, with 23 bases between them. CDR3 in DNA: TGTGCCAGCAGCTTGGGGCCCTATAACCAACCGAAGGAATACGAGCAGTACTTC. As protein: CASSLGPYNQPKEYEQYF.

The chain is built from TRBV20-1 and TRBJ1-2, with 7 bases matching TRBD1. The CDR3 runs to 14 residues. From germline, CDR1 is DFQATT and CDR2 SNEGSKA (reference sequence). V gave up 6 bases and J gave up 5 bases; unmatched junction bases: 12. The CDR3 spells CSAREIDRDYGYTF. The CDR3 coding sequence is TGCAGTGCCAGGGAAATTGACAGGGATTATGGCTACACCTTC.

This clonotype was observed many times. The CDR3 spells CASSSSDPSLAKNIQYF. CDR3 in DNA: TGTGCCAGCAGCTCCTCGGACCCGAGCTTAGCCAAAAACATTCAGTACTTC. The chain uses TRBV7-9 and TRBJ2-4; D is unclear. There are 17 residues in the CDR3. Germline V lookup: CDR1 SEHNR, CDR2 FQNEAQ (reference sequence). Trimming removed 4 bases from V and 0 bases from J, with 16 bases in between.

The chain links TRBV5-1 to TRBJ2-5; tentatively, D is TRBD2 (5 bases). Per the germline V gene, CDR1 is SGHRS and CDR2 is YFSETQ. The CDR3 sequence is 17 residues long. With 3 bases removed from V and 4 bases from J, the gap between germline ends came to 22 bases. CDR3 amino acids: CASSSRGGPTWRETQYF. In DNA, the CDR3 is TGCGCCAGCAGCTCGAGAGGCGGGCCCACTTGGAGAGAGACCCAGTACTTC.

The rearrangement links TRBV7-6 to TRBJ2-2, with 8 bases aligning to TRBD2. Germline CDR1 reads SGHVS; CDR2 reads FNYEAQ. With V trimmed by 6 bases and J by 5 bases, 26 bases remained unmatched. CDR3 length: 21 amino acids. CDR3 loop: CASSFSPPTIAAGVGTGELFF. CDR3 sequence (DNA): TGTGCCAGCAGTTTTTCCCCCCCGACGATAGCAGCGGGAGTCGGGACCGGGGAGCTGTTTTTT.

In this sample, this clonotype turned up many times. The chain recombines TRBV9 with TRBJ2-5; D ambiguous. CDR1 SGDLS and CDR2 YYNGEE come from the germline V gene. V was trimmed by 0 bases and J by 6 bases, leaving 9 bases between them. The CDR3 is made up of 13 amino acids. The CDR3 DNA reads as TGTGCCAGCAGCGTAGATGGTGGGAAGACCCAGTACTTC. Protein sequence: CASSVDGGKTQYF.

This chain uses TRBV4-1 with TRBJ2-7; 8 positions match TRBD1. The CDR3 spans 22 residues. V shed 0 bases and J 3 bases; nucleotides not matched to a gene: 25. Germline CDR1 reads MGHRA; CDR2 reads YSYEKL. CDR3 coding DNA: TGCGCCAGCAGCCAAGATGCGGAAAGAGGGGACAGGTCTACTAGAGTACGCTACGAGCAGTACTTC. Translating gives CASSQDAERGDRSTRVRYEQYF.

V is TRBV30 and J is TRBJ2-6, with D possibly being TRBD1 (6 bases). Germline V gene data show CDR1 as GTSNPN and CDR2 as SVGIG (reference sequence). The CDR3 totals 18 residues. Trimming left V 2 bases short and J 0 bases short, with 17 bases between. CDR3 amino acids: CAWSPEQGPLSGANVLTF. In nucleotides, the CDR3 is TGTGCCTGGAGTCCGGAACAGGGTCCCCTCTCTGGGGCCAACGTCCTGACTTTC.

In regard to this clonotype: Compared with germline, one end of the junction differs, possibly owing to a read error. The J gene is TRBJ2-7, the V gene TRBV14; 8 positions agree with TRBD1. CDR3 length: 12 amino acids. The germline CDR1 and CDR2 sequences are SGHDN and FVKESK. The chain's CDR3 is CASSPDRVPKTF. The CDR3, as DNA: TGTGCCAGCAGCCCGGACAGGGTCCCCAAGACCTTC.

The gene calls are TRBV30 and TRBJ2-1; 11 bases line up with TRBD1. The ends lost 5 bases at V and 0 bases at J; junction bases unmatched: 3. This CDR3 contains 15 residues. The germline gives CDR1 GTSNPN, CDR2 SVGIG (reference sequence). The CDR3 coding sequence is TGTGCCTGGGCCGGGACAGGGGGCTCCTACAATGAGCAGTTCTTC. It is translated as CAWAGTGGSYNEQFF.

This clonotype was seen at least ten times. The rearrangement uses TRBV7-9 and TRBJ2-4; tentative D call: TRBD2 (5 bases). CDR1 and CDR2 from the germline V gene are SEHNR and FQNEAQ (reference sequence). Trimming cost V 4 bases and J 3 bases, with 16 bases left between them. The CDR3 covers 16 residues. The CDR3 is CASSSQLGGSKNIQYF. For the CDR3, the DNA is TGTGCCAGCAGCTCCCAGCTGGGTGGGAGCAAAAACATTCAGTACTTC.

The sample holds many counts of this clonotype. V usage is TRBV6-1 and J usage is TRBJ2-1; D is undetermined. Germline lookup yields CDR1 MNHNS and CDR2 SASEGT. There are 14 residues in the CDR3. Trimming shortened V by 9 bases and J by 5 bases, and 17 bases separated the two germline ends. The CDR3 coding sequence is TGTGCCAGTACGGACCCCTTGTTGCACAATGAGCAGTTCTTC. It is translated as CASTDPLLHNEQFF.

The CDR3 nucleotides are TGCGCCAGCAGCTTGGGGCAGGTGGGAGACATTCAGTACTTC. It specifies CASSLGQVGDIQYF. The J gene is TRBJ2-4, the V gene TRBV5-1; maybe TRBD2 (5 bases). From germline, CDR1 is SGHRS and CDR2 YFSETQ. The length of the CDR3 is 14 residues. V was clipped by 0 bases and J by 8 bases, with 12 bases between them.

As regards this clonotype: A single base separates this from a much larger clone, so it may be a read error. Without the conserved terminal phenylalanine or tryptophan, this CDR3 likely stems from a read error. V is TRBV20-1 and J is TRBJ1-5, with a tentative D call TRBD1 (6 bases). Trimming cost V 6 bases and J 4 bases, with 13 bases left between them. Germline V lookup: CDR1 DFQATT, CDR2 SNEGSKA (reference sequence). The CDR3 is made up of 13 amino acids. The CDR3 DNA sequence: TGCAGTGCGAGGTTCGGGACAAATCAGCCCCAGCATTAT. This translates into CSARFGTNQPQHY.

The V gene is TRBV20-1, the J gene TRBJ2-7; D call uncertain. This CDR3 comprises 12 residues. V lost 3 bases and J 3 bases, leaving 9 bases between the germline ends. The germline CDR1 and CDR2 sequences are DFQATT and SNEGSKA (reference sequence). The DNA of the CDR3 is TGCAGTGCTAGGTCGCCTAGCTACGAGCAGTACTTC. This encodes CSARSPSYEQYF.

This clonotype was counted many times. The chain recombines TRBV12-3 or TRBV12-4 with TRBJ1-1; 8 bases fit TRBD1. Trimming at V came to 7 bases and at J to 7 bases, leaving 11 bases not matched to a gene. This CDR3 spans 14 amino acids. CDR3 coding DNA: TGTGCCAGCAACCGACAGGGGCCCAGGGGTGAAGCTTTCTTT. It translates to CASNRQGPRGEAFF.

This clonotype has only a few counts. This rearrangement joins TRBV29-1 to TRBJ1-2; the D gene is possibly TRBD1 (5 bases). V was cut by 3 bases and J by 5 bases, with 10 bases left in between. The CDR3 is made up of 12 amino acids. Germline V gene lookup returns CDR1 SQVTM and CDR2 ANQGSEA. CDR3 sequence reads: CSVEDQGYGYTF. In DNA form, the CDR3 reads TGCAGCGTTGAGGACCAGGGTTATGGCTACACCTTC.

This clonotype was detected many times. This chain joins TRBV6-1 and TRBJ2-3, with TRBD2 matching over 11 bases. Germline V gives CDR1 MNHNS, CDR2 SASEGT. This CDR3 region has 14 residues. V dropped 6 bases and J dropped 4; count of bases not matched to a gene: 3. The CDR3 region has the DNA TGTGCCAGCAGGGTAGCGGGAGGGGCAGATACGCAGTATTTT. It translates to CASRVAGGADTQYF.

This clonotype came up many times. The chain links TRBV27 to TRBJ1-3; tentative D call: TRBD1 (5 bases). Between the trimmed V and J ends, which lost 5 bases and 3 bases, there was a span of 14 bases. The CDR3 contains 15 residues. The germline V gene has CDR1 MNHEY and CDR2 SMNVEV (reference sequence). The CDR3 nucleotides are TGTGCCAGCAGTCCAGGGTTCTTTCTTGGAAACACCATATATTTT. Translated, it gives CASSPGFFLGNTIYF.

The J gene is TRBJ2-7, the V gene TRBV5-1; 10 bases agree with TRBD2. The CDR3 contains 15 residues. Germline V CDR1 and CDR2: SGHRS, YFSETQ. The junction had 8 bases not matched to a gene; V was cut back by 3 bases and J by 5 bases. CDR3 bases: TGCGCCAGCAGCTACCAAGCGGGAGGGCCCCACGAGCAGTACTTC. Translation: CASSYQAGGPHEQYF.

V is TRBV18 and J is TRBJ1-3; D unresolved. Trimming removed 3 bases from V and 0 bases from J, with 6 bases in between. Germline V lookup: CDR1 KGHSH, CDR2 LQKENI. The CDR3 sequence is 14 residues long. CDR3 nucleotide sequence: TGTGCCAGCTCACCGATCGCCTCTGGAAACACCATATATTTT. Its translation is CASSPIASGNTIYF.

Many counts were recorded for this clonotype. The genes are TRBV4-2 and TRBJ2-5; a weak D match, TRBD1 (5 bases). The germline V gene encodes CDR1 LGHNA and CDR2 YNFKEQ. V was trimmed by 0 bases and J by 5 bases, leaving 13 bases between them. The CDR3 is 15 amino acids. The CDR3 sequence is CASSQESGKWETQYF. CDR3 nucleotides: TGTGCCAGCAGCCAAGAGTCAGGGAAATGGGAGACCCAGTACTTC.

This clonotype was seen at least ten times. CDR3 sequence: CASSLGVETAQETQYF. The CDR3 region has the DNA TGTGCCAGCAGCTTAGGTGTGGAGACTGCACAAGAGACCCAGTACTTC. The chain employs TRBV7-2 and TRBJ2-5; the D is unclear. This CDR3 comprises 16 residues. CDR1 is SGHTA, CDR2 FQGNSA, per germline. V dropped 1 base and J dropped 2 bases, with 14 bases sitting between them.

This clonotype was counted only a few times. J is TRBJ2-3 and V is TRBV7-2; TRBD2 agrees at 9 bases. Trimming removed 0 bases from V and 7 bases from J; junction bases left unmatched: 2. The CDR3 covers 14 residues. From germline, CDR1 is SGHTA and CDR2 FQGNSA. CDR3 sequence (DNA): TGTGCCAGCAGCTTAGCTAGCGGGGGAAATACGCAGTATTTT. The encoded protein is CASSLASGGNTQYF.

This clonotype has ten or more counts. The genes are TRBV6-6 and TRBJ1-1; D not resolved. This CDR3 has 13 amino acids. Germline V gene lookup returns CDR1 MNHNY and CDR2 SVGAGI (reference sequence). V was cut by 6 bases and J by 4 bases, with 12 bases left in between. CDR3 nucleotides: TGTGCCAGCAGCCACGGCCCAGGCACTGAAGCTTTCTTT. This encodes CASSHGPGTEAFF.